This TCR beta chain was found in a study of blood T cell repertoires in COVID-19. The data were produced by immunoSEQ multiplex PCR, yet TCRdb's version contains in-frame clones alone and is incomplete. Here the sample spans some 200,000 clones, about 90% being singletons. This CDR3 is 14 amino acids long. V dropped 0 bases and J dropped 5 bases, with 11 bases sitting between them. Germline V CDR1 and CDR2: GTSNPN, SVGIG (reference sequence). Source material: peripheral blood. This clonotype originated in a woman aged 18-29 years who had recovered from COVID-19. The chain carries TRBV30 and TRBJ1-5; tentatively, D is TRBD1 (6 bases). CDR3 sequence reads: CAWSVGGPYQPQHF. The CDR3 DNA follows: TGTGCCTGGAGTGTAGGGGGTCCCTATCAGCCCCAGCATTTT. The full variable domain, rest sourced from reference TRBV30 and TRBJ1-5, is SQTIHQWPATLVQPVGSPLSLECTVEGTSNPNLYWYRQAAGRGLQLLFYSVGIGQISSEVPQNLSASRPQDRQFILSSKKLLLSDSGFYLCAWSVGGPYQPQHFGDGTRLSIL.